A single sample is the source of the 31 T cell receptor beta chains below, sequenced in a study of cytomegalovirus exposure and HLA in healthy donors. Repertoires were generated with immunoSEQ multiplex PCR, while TCRdb's copy carries only in-frame clones and drops some. The table has 140,000 to 150,000 clones, about 87% seen once; the top ten hold 4.5%. The sample was PBMCs. All receptors derive from a man in his late teens or twenties in good health and CMV-seropositive.

This sequence joins TRBV5-1 and TRBJ2-1; D gene uncertain. Trimming shortened V by 5 bases and J by 4 bases, and 10 bases separated the two germline ends. Germline CDR1 reads SGHRS; CDR2 reads YFSETQ. This CDR3 has 13 amino acids. The CDR3 reads CASSVGAYNEQFF. In DNA form, the CDR3 reads TGCGCCAGCAGTGTAGGAGCTTACAATGAGCAGTTCTTC. The variable domain in full, with the rest retrieved from reference TRBV5-1 and TRBJ2-1, is KAGVTQTPRYLIKTRGQQVTLSCSPISGHRSVSWYQQTPGQGLQFLFEYFSETQRNKGNFPGRFSGRQFSNSRSEMNVSTLELGDSALYLCASSVGAYNEQFFGPGTRLTVL.

The chain combines TRBV5-1 with TRBJ2-2; D is undetermined. CDR1 and CDR2 from the germline V gene are SGHRS and YFSETQ. The CDR3 contains 13 residues. V dropped 2 bases and J dropped 5 bases, with 7 bases sitting between them. The CDR3 coding sequence is TGCGCCAGCAGCTTAGTACGGACCGGGGAGCTGTTTTTT. Its translation: CASSLVRTGELFF. The full variable domain, rest sourced from reference TRBV5-1 and TRBJ2-2, is KAGVTQTPRYLIKTRGQQVTLSCSPISGHRSVSWYQQTPGQGLQFLFEYFSETQRNKGNFPGRFSGRQFSNSRSEMNVSTLELGDSALYLCASSLVRTGELFFGEGSRLTVL.

The gene calls are TRBV7-8 and TRBJ2-6; a weak D match, TRBD2 (5 bases). CDR1 and CDR2 (germline): SGHVS, FQNEAQ. CDR3 length: 16 residues. V was shortened by 1 base and J by 2 bases, with 9 bases between the two germline ends. DNA of the CDR3: TGTGCCAGCAGCTTAGGAGGGTCCCCTGGGGCCAACGTCCTGACTTTC. This encodes CASSLGGSPGANVLTF.

This clone was picked up a small number of times. V gene TRBV19 combines with J gene TRBJ2-1, with 13 bases matching TRBD2. In germline, CDR1 is LNHDA, CDR2 SQIVND (reference sequence). The CDR3 is made up of 15 amino acids. Trimming cost V 1 base and J 6 bases; bases outside gene matches: 0. The CDR3 DNA is TGTGCCAGTAGTATAGGGACTAGCGGGAGCAATGAGCAGTTCTTC. As protein: CASSIGTSGSNEQFF.

This clone was seen more than once but under ten times. The V and J genes are TRBV7-6 and TRBJ2-3; tentative D call: TRBD1 (5 bases). Trimming shortened V by 5 bases and J by 4 bases, and 16 bases separated the two germline ends. The CDR3 is made up of 15 amino acids. CDR1 and CDR2 from the germline V gene are SGHVS and FNYEAQ. CDR3 nucleotide sequence: TGTGCCAGCAGCCCCATGGGGTTAGGGGCAGATACGCAGTATTTT. It codes for CASSPMGLGADTQYF.

This sequence joins TRBV5-4 and TRBJ2-2, with D possibly TRBD2 on 6 matching bases. Trimming left V 6 bases short and J 5 bases short, with 14 bases between. Germline lookup yields CDR1 SGHNT and CDR2 YYREEE (reference sequence). The CDR3 sequence is 14 residues long. The CDR3 nucleotides read TGTGCCAGCAAACCGATAGCGGAAACCGGGGAGCTGTTTTTT. It codes for CASKPIAETGELFF.

The J gene is TRBJ2-7, the V gene TRBV27; D remains ambiguous. V gave up 5 bases and J gave up 5 bases, with 13 bases separating them. The germline gives CDR1 MNHEY, CDR2 SMNVEV (reference sequence). The CDR3 is 13 amino acids. The CDR3 here is CASSLRRTDEQYF. The CDR3 DNA sequence: TGTGCCAGCAGTCTACGCCGTACGGACGAGCAGTACTTC.

V and J are TRBV7-3 and TRBJ2-3, with 8 nucleotides matching TRBD2. Germline loops: CDR1 SGHTA, CDR2 FQGTGA. V lost 5 bases and J lost 2; bases outside the gene matches: 9. The CDR3 totals 16 residues. CDR3 region: CASSPSLAATTDTQYF. The CDR3 DNA reads as TGTGCCAGCAGCCCATCACTAGCGGCCACCACAGATACGCAGTATTTT.

The chain recombines TRBV6-5 with TRBJ2-1, with D perhaps matching TRBD1 (6 bases). Germline V lookup: CDR1 MNHEY, CDR2 SVGAGI. The ends were cut back, 6 bases at V and 6 bases at J, with 9 bases in the middle. The CDR3 covers 12 residues. The CDR3 sequence: CASRSDSNEQFF. The CDR3 region has the DNA TGTGCCAGCAGATCGGACAGCAATGAGCAGTTCTTC.

In nucleotides, the CDR3 is TGTGCCACCAGCACGCCAGCGGGAGGGCGCGAGCAGTACTTC. Its translation: CATSTPAGGREQYF. The J gene is TRBJ2-7, the V gene TRBV15; 10 bases are a match to TRBD2. CDR3 size: 14 residues. The J segment lost 6 bases and the V segment lost 4 bases, leaving 6 bases of the junction unmatched. The germline V gene encodes CDR1 LNHNV and CDR2 YYDKDF (reference sequence).

This clone was detected only a few times. The CDR3 is CASSHGTEQYF. DNA of the CDR3: TGCGCCAGCAGCCATGGGACAGAGCAGTACTTC. The rearrangement uses TRBV4-1 and TRBJ2-7; D may be TRBD1 (6 bases). The germline gives CDR1 MGHRA, CDR2 YSYEKL. V was trimmed by 3 bases and J by 7 bases, leaving 7 bases between them. CDR3 size: 11 residues.

The CDR3 loop reads CASSVDSGRYNEQFF. CDR3 DNA sequence: TGTGCCAGCAGCGTAGACAGCGGGAGGTACAATGAGCAGTTCTTC. The rearrangement links TRBV9 to TRBJ2-1; 9 nucleotides align to TRBD2. CDR1 is SGDLS and CDR2 is YYNGEE in the germline V gene. The CDR3 covers 15 residues. V shed 0 bases and J 4 bases; nucleotides not matched to a gene: 2.

This clone has just one count. The genes are TRBV12-5 and TRBJ1-2; 9 nucleotides align to TRBD1. Losses at the gene ends were 1 base for V and 10 bases for J; bases not matched to a gene: 1. Germline V gene data show CDR1 as LGHNT and CDR2 as FRNRAP. The CDR3 spans 12 residues. The CDR3 nucleotides read TGTGCTAGTGGTTTGGGGACAGGGGCCTACACCTTC. This codes for CASGLGTGAYTF.

V and J are TRBV6-4 and TRBJ2-1; 8 bases map to TRBD1. This CDR3 region has 15 residues. CDR1 and CDR2 from the germline V gene are MRHNA and SNTAGT. The V and J ends lost 3 bases and 5 bases, in that order; junction bases with no gene match: 6. For the CDR3, the DNA is TGTGCCAGCAGTGAAACGACAGGGGAGGACAATGAGCAGTTCTTC. This sequence encodes CASSETTGEDNEQFF.

The gene calls are TRBV15 and TRBJ2-5, with TRBD2 identical over 7 bases. J gave up 1 base and V 3 bases, and 5 bases lay outside the gene matches. This CDR3 has 15 amino acids. Germline CDR1 reads LNHNV; CDR2 reads YYDKDF (reference sequence). This chain's CDR3 is CATSRDASGQETQYF. CDR3 bases: TGTGCCACCAGCAGGGACGCTAGCGGCCAAGAGACCCAGTACTTC.

The chain uses TRBV30 and TRBJ2-5; D remains unclear. Germline lookup yields CDR1 GTSNPN and CDR2 SVGIG (reference sequence). V was pared by 3 bases and J by 5 bases, with 13 bases between. The length of the CDR3 is 13 residues. The CDR3 coding sequence is TGTGCCTGGAGCCTCAGACGGGTGGAGACCCAGTACTTC. It translates to CAWSLRRVETQYF.

This chain uses TRBV4-1 with TRBJ2-7; 7 nucleotides align to TRBD1. The CDR3 is 15 amino acids. The trim removed 4 bases at V and 2 bases at J, leaving 8 bases unmatched. Germline V CDR1 and CDR2: MGHRA, YSYEKL. CDR3 DNA sequence: TGCGCCAGCAGCCTTATCGACAGGGCGGCCTACGAGCAGTACTTC. Encoded protein: CASSLIDRAAYEQYF.

The rearrangement uses TRBV7-8 and TRBJ2-5, with 8 positions matching TRBD2. In germline, CDR1 is SGHVS, CDR2 FQNEAQ. The CDR3 runs to 17 residues. V was clipped by 6 bases and J by 3 bases; unmatched bases: 15. The CDR3 spells CASRRATSSGAKETQYF. CDR3 DNA sequence: TGTGCCAGCAGGCGGGCCACAAGTAGCGGGGCCAAAGAGACCCAGTACTTC. The whole variable domain, remainder taken from reference TRBV7-8 and TRBJ2-5, is GAGVSQSPRYKVAKRGQDVALRCDPISGHVSLFWYQQALGQGPEFLTYFQNEAQLDKSGLPSDRFFAERPEGSVSTLKIQRTQQEDSAVYLCASRRATSSGAKETQYFGPGTRLLVL.

The V and J genes are TRBV10-1 and TRBJ2-2; D is perhaps TRBD2 (6 bases). The CDR3 contains 15 residues. V was cut by 6 bases and J by 0 bases, with 11 bases left in between. CDR1 WNHNN and CDR2 SYGVQD come from the germline V gene (reference sequence). The CDR3 loop reads CASRDSGPNTGELFF. The CDR3 DNA is TGCGCCAGCAGAGACAGCGGGCCGAACACCGGGGAGCTGTTTTTT.

The J gene is TRBJ2-7, the V gene TRBV6-1; D uncertain. This CDR3 region has 13 residues. V gave up 8 bases and J gave up 0 bases, with 11 bases separating them. Germline CDR1 is MNHNS and CDR2 is SASEGT. The CDR3 region is CASRLLSSYEQYF. CDR3 coding DNA: TGTGCCAGCCGCCTCCTGAGCTCCTACGAGCAGTACTTC.

The J gene is TRBJ2-3, the V gene TRBV5-6; TRBD2 agrees at 9 bases. This CDR3 spans 17 amino acids. From germline, CDR1 is SGHDT and CDR2 YYEEEE. Trimming at V came to 0 bases and at J to 0 bases, leaving 5 bases not matched to a gene. This CDR3 is CASSLGVSGGSTDTQYF. The CDR3 DNA reads as TGTGCCAGCAGCTTGGGGGTTAGCGGGGGCAGCACAGATACGCAGTATTTT.

The chain is built from TRBV27 and TRBJ1-3; D gene unclear. Germline CDR1 and CDR2: MNHEY and SMNVEV (reference sequence). Between the trimmed V and J ends, which lost 3 bases and 0 bases, there was a span of 6 bases. CDR3 length: 14 residues. CDR3 bases: TGTGCCAGCAGTTTCCTCGGCTCTGGAAACACCATATATTTT. Translating it yields CASSFLGSGNTIYF.

The rearrangement links TRBV30 to TRBJ1-5; 7 bases fit TRBD1. CDR1 GTSNPN and CDR2 SVGIG come from the germline V gene (reference sequence). This CDR3 contains 13 residues. V trimming: 5 bases; J trimming: 2 bases; junction bases outside the gene matches: 3. The CDR3, as DNA: TGTGCCTGGGCTACAGGGGGCAATCAGCCCCAGCATTTT. Protein sequence: CAWATGGNQPQHF.

The chain combines TRBV29-1 with TRBJ2-3; D is undetermined. The V end was cut by 4 bases, the J end by 4 bases, with 15 bases between. The germline V gene has CDR1 SQVTM and CDR2 ANQGSEA. This CDR3 has 14 amino acids. CDR3 coding DNA: TGCAGCGTTGCTGCTAGAAAGATATCAGATACGCAGTATTTT. Protein: CSVAARKISDTQYF.

The chain carries TRBV9 and TRBJ2-1, with D possibly matching TRBD2 (5 bases). This CDR3 is built from 13 residues. Germline V lookup: CDR1 SGDLS, CDR2 YYNGEE. Trimming left V 7 bases short and J 5 bases short, with 13 bases between. CDR3 protein: CASRAGGNNEQFF. The CDR3 coding sequence is TGTGCCAGCCGGGCGGGCGGTAACAATGAGCAGTTCTTC.

The rearrangement uses TRBV10-1 and TRBJ2-1, with a tentative D call TRBD2 (5 bases). The CDR3 sequence is 16 residues long. Germline V gene lookup returns CDR1 WNHNN and CDR2 SYGVQD (reference sequence). Trimming pared 4 bases from V and 1 base from J, leaving 14 bases between. For the CDR3, the DNA is TGCGCCAGCAGTGTCTCTCGAGGCGGGTCCTACAATGAGCAGTTCTTC. Translated: CASSVSRGGSYNEQFF.

The rearrangement links TRBV6-1 to TRBJ1-2, with D possibly TRBD1 on 5 matching bases. V was shortened by 2 bases and J by 4 bases, with 14 bases between the two germline ends. Per the germline V gene, CDR1 is MNHNS and CDR2 is SASEGT. The CDR3 runs to 15 residues. The CDR3 here is CASSEIFQGAYGYTF. The CDR3 DNA reads TGTGCCAGCAGTGAAATTTTCCAGGGCGCCTATGGCTACACCTTC.

This chain links TRBV10-3 with TRBJ1-2, with 8 bases identical to TRBD1. CDR3 length equals 16 residues. Germline CDR1 and CDR2: ENHRY and SYGVKD. J gave up 1 base and V 6 bases, and 10 bases lay outside the gene matches. The CDR3 here is CAIREDTGGSNYGYTF. The CDR3 nucleotides are TGTGCCATCAGAGAAGACACAGGGGGAAGTAACTATGGCTACACCTTC.

The chain has TRBV18 and TRBJ2-6, with D uncertain. V lost 3 bases to trimming and J lost 0 bases, with 6 bases between them. This CDR3 region has 15 residues. Germline values: CDR1 KGHSH, CDR2 LQKENI. The CDR3 coding sequence is TGTGCCAGCTCACCGCGTAGCTCTGGGGCCAACGTCCTGACTTTC. Protein: CASSPRSSGANVLTF. Based on the CDR3 plus reference TRBV18 and TRBJ2-6, the full variable domain is NAGVMQNPRHLVRRRGQEARLRCSPMKGHSHVYWYRQLPEEGLKFMVYLQKENIIDESGMPKERFSAEFPKEGPSILRIQQVVRGDSAAYFCASSPRSSGANVLTFGAGSRLTVL.

Points on this clone: The sample holds other DNA sequences that translate to the same CDR3. The chain carries TRBV4-1 and TRBJ2-1; the D is unclear. Trimming pared 1 base from V and 6 bases from J, leaving 7 bases between. The CDR3 length is 13 residues. Germline CDR1 and CDR2: MGHRA and YSYEKL. The DNA of the CDR3 is TGCGCCAGCAGCCAAGGAACGGGCAATGAGCAGTTCTTC. Protein product: CASSQGTGNEQFF.

The rearrangement joins TRBV6-1 to TRBJ2-3; D gene uncertain. Looked up from germline, CDR1 is MNHNS and CDR2 is SASEGT. This CDR3 contains 15 residues. Trimming shortened V by 6 bases and J by 0 bases, and 13 bases separated the two germline ends. CDR3 in DNA: TGTGCCAGCAGCGAAAACCCGACAAGCACAGATACGCAGTATTTT. Amino acids: CASSENPTSTDTQYF.